This T cell receptor (beta chain) was captured in a study of CXCR3-negative and CXCR3-positive naive CD8 T cells. Via 5' RACE with UMI labels, TRB cDNA libraries were prepared. TCRdb reprocessed the 5' RACE reads and reports one entry per CDR3 protein, with no DNA. The sample table includes about 57,000 distinct CDR3 sequences. The CDR3 length is 14 residues. In the case of this clonotype: Its antigen is still unknown.

Study-wide findings and caveats: Memory CD8+ cells showed much lower diversity, while both naive subsets displayed comparably high diversity. With respect to TRBV-TRBJ usage, naive CXCR3-negative and CXCR3-positive cells were similar; memory differed. Hydrophobicity was higher for TRB CDR3s found in CXCR3-positive naive cells than in CXCR3-negative naive cells.

Sequenced: naive CXCR3+ CD8+ T cells from blood. As for subset: CD45RO-CCR7+CD27+CD95- naive CD8+ T cells expressing CXCR3 (TNR3+). This TCR derives from a human donor in good health. Some clones in this sample may be carry-over from other donors' samples. This chain links TRBV12-3 or TRBV12-4 with TRBJ2-5; TCRdb's D gene call, TRBD2, goes unchecked for lack of DNA. This CDR3 reads CARTRGGRRETQYF.